The 12 T cell receptor beta chains in this list originate from one sample, sequenced in a study of T cells in narcolepsy. The repertoire was sequenced with immunoSEQ multiplex PCR; TCRdb's copy has only in-frame clones and lacks some. The profile covers 30,000 to 35,000 clones, with 83% appearing a single time and about 2.8% taken by the ten largest. Input material: CD45RA- memory CD4+ T cells from PBMCs. These receptors were collected from a human donor with narcolepsy.

This rearrangement joins TRBV2 to TRBJ1-2; the match to TRBD1 covers 8 bases. Germline V lookup: CDR1 SNHLY, CDR2 FYNNEI. The CDR3 totals 13 residues. The V gene end was trimmed by 6 bases and the J gene end by 1 base; junction bases not matched to a gene: 1. Here the CDR3 reads CASSDRGNYGYTF. As DNA, the CDR3 is TGTGCCAGCAGCGACAGGGGTAACTATGGCTACACCTTC.

V is TRBV30 and J is TRBJ2-5; 11 bases are a match to TRBD1. This CDR3 is built from 15 residues. Losses at the gene ends were 1 base for V and 5 bases for J; bases not matched to a gene: 6. Germline CDR1 and CDR2: GTSNPN and SVGIG (reference sequence). DNA of the CDR3: TGTGCCTGGAGTGGGGTCGGGACAGGGGGTGAGACCCAGTACTTC. Translating gives CAWSGVGTGGETQYF.

The gene calls are TRBV5-6 and TRBJ1-4; D uncertain. This CDR3 has 12 residues. CDR1 is SGHDT and CDR2 is YYEEEE in the germline V gene. With 7 bases removed from V and 8 bases from J, the gap between germline ends came to 12 bases. The DNA for the CDR3 is TGTGCCAGCGGCCCCTTGGACGAAAAACTGTTTTTT. Encoded protein: CASGPLDEKLFF.

The chain combines TRBV5-1 with TRBJ2-5, with 8 positions matching TRBD2. The germline V gene encodes CDR1 SGHRS and CDR2 YFSETQ. The CDR3 is 18 amino acids. V gave up 4 bases and J gave up 4 bases; unmatched junction bases: 18. The CDR3 sequence: CASSPGGQRRGGGETQYF. Written as DNA, the CDR3 is TGCGCCAGCAGCCCGGGGGGGCAACGGAGAGGAGGGGGAGAGACCCAGTACTTC.

V and J are TRBV5-1 and TRBJ1-2; maybe TRBD1 (6 bases). The V gene lost 2 bases and the J gene lost 4 bases, with 15 bases spanning the gap. Per the germline V gene, CDR1 is SGHRS and CDR2 is YFSETQ. This CDR3 contains 15 residues. This CDR3 reads CASSLGRGAGYGYTF. The CDR3 nucleotides read TGCGCCAGCAGCTTAGGCCGGGGGGCAGGCTATGGCTACACCTTC.

The CDR3 here is CAWSGGGLKNTEAFF. Here the CDR3 DNA reads TGTGCCTGGAGTGGAGGGGGGCTGAAGAACACTGAAGCTTTCTTT. V gene TRBV30 combines with J gene TRBJ1-1; perhaps TRBD1 as D (6 bases). Looked up from germline, CDR1 is GTSNPN and CDR2 is SVGIG (reference sequence). This CDR3 has 15 amino acids. The germline V and J ends were trimmed by 1 base and 1 base, with 13 bases remaining between them.

This clone has only a few counts. The chain uses TRBV4-2 and TRBJ1-6, with TRBD1 as a possible D gene (5 bases). This CDR3 region has 16 residues. Deletions cut 2 bases from V and 7 bases from J, with 15 bases between. The germline CDR1 and CDR2 sequences are LGHNA and YNFKEQ. This CDR3 reads CASSQRDRMGNSPLHF. For the CDR3, the DNA is TGTGCCAGCAGCCAAAGGGACCGCATGGGCAATTCACCCCTCCACTTT.

The chain employs TRBV6-1 and TRBJ2-2; the D call may be TRBD1 or TRBD2 (5 bases each). Germline values: CDR1 MNHNS, CDR2 SASEGT. V was cut by 2 bases and J by 4 bases, with 11 bases left in between. This CDR3 spans 15 amino acids. The CDR3 sequence is CASSEPGRSTGELFF. CDR3 sequence (DNA): TGTGCCAGCAGTGAACCGGGGCGGAGCACCGGGGAGCTGTTTTTT.

The V call is TRBV27, the J call TRBJ1-5; D remains unclear. Germline CDR1 reads MNHEY; CDR2 reads SMNVEV (reference sequence). V was shortened by 1 base and J by 5 bases, with 6 bases between the two germline ends. The CDR3 is 13 residues long. The CDR3 region is CASSLYGDQPQHF. In nucleotides, the CDR3 is TGTGCCAGCAGTTTATACGGTGATCAGCCCCAGCATTTT.

J is TRBJ1-2 and V is TRBV25-1, with 11 bases aligning to TRBD1. Germline V gene lookup returns CDR1 MGHDK and CDR2 SYGVNS. V was pared by 4 bases and J by 7 bases, with 5 bases of the junction left unmatched. This CDR3 is 14 amino acids long. The CDR3 sequence is CASSVGQGVRGYTF. The CDR3 region has the DNA TGTGCCAGCAGTGTGGGACAGGGGGTGCGTGGCTACACCTTC.

The CDR3 loop is CASSEMVTGSNQPQHF. In nucleotides, the CDR3 is TGTGCCAGCAGTGAAATGGTGACAGGGAGCAATCAGCCCCAGCATTTT. V gene TRBV6-1 combines with J gene TRBJ1-5; the match to TRBD1 covers 7 bases. V was clipped by 2 bases and J by 1 base; unmatched bases: 5. CDR3 size: 16 residues. The germline CDR1 and CDR2 sequences are MNHNS and SASEGT.

CDR3 loop: CASSQGSGLAGGLSQYF. In DNA, the CDR3 is TGCGCCAGCAGCCAAGGCTCGGGACTAGCGGGGGGGCTTTCGCAGTACTTC. The chain carries TRBV4-3 and TRBJ2-7, with 16 positions matching TRBD2. Germline CDR1 LGHNA, CDR2 YSLEER. The CDR3 is made up of 17 amino acids. Trimming at V came to 1 base and at J to 9 bases, leaving 9 bases not matched to a gene.